What follows describes a single TCR beta chain. No antigen is known for it. This record belongs to a study of monozygotic twins with inflammatory bowel disease. Study observations and caveats: Other individuals had fewer clonotypes in common with IBD patients than with healthy twins, especially with disease activity.

After re-calling the 5' RACE reads, TCRdb lists one entry per CDR3 protein, DNA absent. The sample totals nearly 450,000 distinct CDR3 sequences. Material: blood. This clonotype was sampled from a human donor with ulcerative colitis or Crohn's disease, or a healthy co-twin of an affected twin (not recorded which).

CDR3 loop: CSARVGIRYGYTF. V is TRBV20-1 and J is TRBJ1-2. The length of the CDR3 is 13 residues. Germline V CDR1 and CDR2: DFQATT, SNEGSKA (reference sequence).